The 6 T cell receptor beta chains reported below all come from one sample, sequenced in a study of cytomegalovirus exposure and HLA in healthy donors. The PCR was carried out with 60 Vbeta primers and 13 Jbeta primers. Assay used: immunoSEQ multiplex PCR; TCRdb lists only in-frame clones, some missing. This table holds over 150,000 clones, 82% found once. The sequencing sample was made of PBMCs. These receptors all come from a boy aged 2 to 10 in good health and CMV-seronegative.

The V call is TRBV11-2, the J call TRBJ2-5; 7 bases are a match to TRBD2. J lost 4 bases, V lost 5 bases, and 13 bases had no gene match. Germline values: CDR1 SGHAT, CDR2 FQNNGV. There are 16 residues in the CDR3. Written as DNA, the CDR3 is TGTGCCAGCAGCCCCCATCGAGGAGGGGAGGGAGAGACCCAGTACTTC. The encoded protein is CASSPHRGGEGETQYF.

Concerning this clone itself: The junction and the germline gene differ at one end; a read error may be behind it. Additional DNA sequences in this sample encode the identical CDR3. V gene TRBV12-5 combines with J gene TRBJ1-2; maybe TRBD1 (6 bases). The germline V gene encodes CDR1 LGHNT and CDR2 FRNRAP. The CDR3 contains 14 residues. The CDR3 DNA reads as TGTGCCAGTGGTCCAGGGACATGGACGAATGGCTACACCTTC. It yields the protein CASGPGTWTNGYTF.

This sequence joins TRBV7-2 and TRBJ2-3; TRBD2 is a possible D gene (5 bases). Germline values: CDR1 SGHTA, CDR2 FQGNSA. The CDR3 has 15 amino acids. The ends were cut back, 5 bases at V and 3 bases at J, with 15 bases in the middle. CDR3 DNA sequence: TGTGCCAGCAGCCGCCCTACTAGTATAACAGATACGCAGTATTTT. Amino acid sequence: CASSRPTSITDTQYF. The full variable domain, with the rest looked up from reference TRBV7-2 and TRBJ2-3, is GAGVSQSPSNKVTEKGKDVELRCDPISGHTALYWYRQSLGQGLEFLIYFQGNSAPDKSGLPSDRFSAERTGGSVSTLTIQRTQQEDSAVYLCASSRPTSITDTQYFGPGTRLTVL.

This chain links TRBV10-3 with TRBJ2-5; 9 bases map to TRBD2. Per germline, CDR1 ENHRY and CDR2 SYGVKD. The trim removed 4 bases at V and 5 bases at J, leaving 14 bases unmatched. The CDR3 is 17 amino acids. The CDR3 DNA follows: TGTGCCATCAGTGCCAGTATAGCGGGGGTCCTCATGGAGACCCAGTACTTC. Translated: CAISASIAGVLMETQYF.

The J gene is TRBJ2-2, the V gene TRBV4-3; unclear D gene. The CDR3 contains 12 residues. Germline loops: CDR1 LGHNA, CDR2 YSLEER. Between the trimmed V and J ends, which lost 4 bases and 3 bases, there was a span of 3 bases. DNA of the CDR3: TGCGCCAGCAGCCTATACACCGGGGAGCTGTTTTTT. Translation: CASSLYTGELFF.

This chain links TRBV13 with TRBJ2-3; TRBD2 is a possible D gene (6 bases). V was trimmed by 2 bases and J by 8 bases, leaving 14 bases between them. The CDR3 contains 14 residues. Germline assignment: CDR1 PRHDT and CDR2 FYEKMQ (reference sequence). Written as DNA, the CDR3 is TGTGCCAGCAGCTTACGACGGGGGTCGGGTACGCAGTATTTT. This codes for CASSLRRGSGTQYF.